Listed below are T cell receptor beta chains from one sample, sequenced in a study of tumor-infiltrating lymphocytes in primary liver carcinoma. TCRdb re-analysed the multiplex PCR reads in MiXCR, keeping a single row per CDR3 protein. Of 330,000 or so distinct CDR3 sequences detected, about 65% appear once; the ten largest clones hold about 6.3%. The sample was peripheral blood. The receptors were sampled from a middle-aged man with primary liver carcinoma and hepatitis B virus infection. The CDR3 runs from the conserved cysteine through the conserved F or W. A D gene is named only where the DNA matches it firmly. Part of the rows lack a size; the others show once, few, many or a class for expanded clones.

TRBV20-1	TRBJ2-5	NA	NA	TGCAGTGCTAGGGCAGGGAAAGGGGAAGGGACCCAGTACTTC	CSARAGKGEGTQYF
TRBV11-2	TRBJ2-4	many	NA	TGTGCCAGCAGCTTAGAGGTGGACCCCAAAAACATTCAGTACTTC	CASSLEVDPKNIQYF
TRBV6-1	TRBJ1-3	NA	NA	TGTGCCAGCAGTGTTCCCGTAATCCTCTCTGGAAACACCATATATTTT	CASSVPVILSGNTIYF
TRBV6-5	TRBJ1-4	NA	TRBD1	TGTGCCAGCGGTTACGGGACAGGGGCCCATGAAAAACTGTTTTTT	CASGYGTGAHEKLFF
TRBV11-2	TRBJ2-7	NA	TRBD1	TGTGCCAGCAACTTAATAGGCAGGGACAGGGGGGCGAGCTCCTACGAGCTGTACTTC	CASNLIGRDRGASSYELYF
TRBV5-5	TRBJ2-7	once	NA	TGTGCCAGCACCCTCCAGGCGGCCCCACCTTACGAGCAGTACTTC	CASTLQAAPPYEQYF
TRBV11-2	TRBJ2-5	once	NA	TGTGCTAGCAGCTTACATGCGGAGACCCAGTACTTC	CASSLHAETQYF
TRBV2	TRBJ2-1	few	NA	TGTGCCAGCAGTGAAAGGCCCAGGGTTGGGAATGAGCAGTTCTTC	CASSERPRVGNEQFF
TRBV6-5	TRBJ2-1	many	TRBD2	TGTGCCAGCAGTTACTCGGGGACTAGTGTCTACAATGAGCAGTTCTTC	CASSYSGTSVYNEQFF
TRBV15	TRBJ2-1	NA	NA	TGTGCCACCAGCAGAGATGAGGGTGAGCAGTTCTTC	CATSRDEGEQFF
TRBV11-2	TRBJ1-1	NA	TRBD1	TGTGCCAGCAGTTGGGACAGGGTAGTGACTGAAGCTTTCTTT	CASSWDRVVTEAFF
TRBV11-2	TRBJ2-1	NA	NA	TGTGCCAGCAGCTTAGTCAGGGGGGGTAGGGGGAATTGGCAGTTCTTC	CASSLVRGGRGNWQFF
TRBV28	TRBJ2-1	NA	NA	TGTGCCAGCAGTCCTCTGGGGACTCCGATATACAATGAGCAGTTCTTC	CASSPLGTPIYNEQFF
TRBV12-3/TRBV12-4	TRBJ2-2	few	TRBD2	TGTGCCAGCAGTGGACTAGCGGGAGGCACCGGGGAGCTGTTTTTT	CASSGLAGGTGELFF
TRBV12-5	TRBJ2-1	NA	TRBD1	TGTGCTAGTGGTCCCGGGACAGTGGATAAGCAGTCCTTC	CASGPGTVDKQSF
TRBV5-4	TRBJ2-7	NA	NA	TGTGCCAGCAGCTCCCGACCGCAGCCTAGCACTTACGAGCAGTACTTC	CASSSRPQPSTYEQYF
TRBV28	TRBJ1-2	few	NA	TGTGCCAGCAGTTTGGAGGGAAGTCGAGGGAAGGCTGGAGGCTACACCTTC	CASSLEGSRGKAGGYTF
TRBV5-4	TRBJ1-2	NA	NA	TGTGCCAGCAGCTTGATTCGCAGCGGGGCGTATGGCTACACCTTC	CASSLIRSGAYGYTF
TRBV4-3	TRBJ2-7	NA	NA	TGCGCCAGCAGCCAAGATCAAGGCCGGCAGCAGTACTTC	CASSQDQGRQQYF
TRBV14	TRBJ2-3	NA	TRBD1	TGTGCCAGCAGCCGAGATGGGACAGCGTGCACAGATACGCAGTATTTT	CASSRDGTACTDTQYF
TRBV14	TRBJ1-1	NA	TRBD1	TGTTCCGGCAGCCGCAACAGGGGGCACACTGAAGCTTTCTTT	CSGSRNRGHTEAFF
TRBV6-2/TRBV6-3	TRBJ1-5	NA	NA	TGTGCCAGCAGTTACCTACCACAAAGCAATCAGCCCCAGCATTTT	CASSYLPQSNQPQHF
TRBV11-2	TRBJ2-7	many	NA	TGTGCCAGCAGCCCTTCCGGGGGCCCCTACGAGCAGTACTTC	CASSPSGGPYEQYF
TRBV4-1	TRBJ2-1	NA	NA	TGCGCCAGCAGCCCTTCACAGGGTACCCTCCACAATGAGCAGTTCTTC	CASSPSQGTLHNEQFF
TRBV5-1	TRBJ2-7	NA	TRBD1	TGCGCCAGCAGCTTCACCGGGACAGGGATATACGAGCAGTACTTC	CASSFTGTGIYEQYF
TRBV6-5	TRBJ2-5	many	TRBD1	TGTGCCAGCAGGAGGGACAGCTTAGAGACCCAGTACTTC	CASRRDSLETQYF
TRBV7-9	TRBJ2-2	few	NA	TGTGCCAGCAGCTTAGACGGCCCGCGGATGGCCGGGGAGCTGTTTTTT	CASSLDGPRMAGELFF